The 25 T cell receptor beta chains below were found in one sample sequenced in a study of blood T cell repertoires in COVID-19 (dated by TCRdb to 2018 to 2020). Library prep was done by the immunoSEQ multiplex PCR assay. In its TCRdb copy, this immuneACCESS table keeps in-frame sequences only and misses some clones. Where compared with another copy, unresolved V genes explain less than half of these, and the others have no known cause. Here the sample has roughly 380,000 clones; around 85% occur a single time. Together, the top ten hold approximately 3.6% of the sample. Material for sequencing was peripheral blood. The receptors here all came from a woman between 18 and 29 years old with acute or convalescent COVID-19.

The rearrangement joins TRBV7-9 to TRBJ2-5; 8 bases agree with TRBD2. J lost 5 bases, V lost 5 bases, and 16 bases had no gene match. CDR3 length: 17 residues. Germline V CDR1 and CDR2: SEHNR, FQNEAQ (reference sequence). CDR3 region: CASSISRFREGRETQYF. CDR3 nucleotides: TGTGCCAGCAGCATTAGTCGGTTTCGGGAGGGCAGGGAGACCCAGTACTTC.

The chain joins TRBV4-2 to TRBJ2-7, with D hard to call. CDR3 length: 13 residues. Germline-derived CDR1 and CDR2 are LGHNA and YNFKEQ. The V and J ends lost 1 base and 3 bases respectively, with 7 bases between them. Here the CDR3 reads CASSQGAYYEQYF. In DNA form, the CDR3 reads TGTGCCAGCAGCCAAGGGGCGTACTACGAGCAGTACTTC.

The table lists this clone with a few counts. J is TRBJ1-4 and V is TRBV7-9, with 7 bases aligning to TRBD1. In germline, CDR1 is SEHNR, CDR2 FQNEAQ (reference sequence). The CDR3 runs to 15 residues. With 5 bases clipped from V and 4 bases from J, the junction kept 7 bases outside the gene matches. Here the CDR3 DNA reads TGTGCCAGCAGCCCTCCGGGACAGTTTAATGAAAAACTGTTTTTT. It codes for CASSPPGQFNEKLFF.

The chain recombines TRBV27 with TRBJ2-6; the D is unclear. This CDR3 has 16 amino acids. V gave up 4 bases and J gave up 0 bases, with 10 bases separating them. Germline-derived CDR1 and CDR2 are MNHEY and SMNVEV (reference sequence). The CDR3 spells CASSSLPSSGANVLTF. CDR3 sequence (DNA): TGTGCCAGCAGTTCCCTCCCGAGCTCTGGGGCCAACGTCCTGACTTTC.

The chain has TRBV7-9 and TRBJ2-2; D is uncertain. The germline V gene encodes CDR1 SEHNR and CDR2 FQNEAQ (reference sequence). The CDR3 consists of 11 residues. Trimming cost V 2 bases and J 7 bases, with 2 bases left between them. The CDR3 DNA follows: TGTGCCAGCAGCTTATACGGGGAGCTGTTTTTT. This codes for CASSLYGELFF.

The chain uses TRBV10-3 and TRBJ1-1; D remains unclear. The V end lost 4 bases, the J end lost 4 bases, and 10 bases lay between the germline ends. The germline V gene encodes CDR1 ENHRY and CDR2 SYGVKD. The CDR3 sequence is 13 residues long. For the CDR3, the DNA is TGTGCCATCAGTGGAGAGGGCAGCACTGAAGCTTTCTTT. The encoded protein is CAISGEGSTEAFF.

The V and J genes are TRBV5-1 and TRBJ1-1, with D maybe TRBD1 (6 bases). CDR1 is SGHRS and CDR2 is YFSETQ in the germline V gene. V was pared by 4 bases and J by 1 base, with 14 bases between. The CDR3 sequence is 15 residues long. This CDR3 is CASSHGTGSNTEAFF. The CDR3 coding sequence is TGCGCCAGCAGCCATGGTACAGGGTCGAACACTGAAGCTTTCTTT.

This chain connects TRBV24-1 to TRBJ2-5; the match to TRBD2 covers 11 bases. The CDR3 is made up of 19 amino acids. The V and J ends lost 4 bases and 4 bases, in that order; junction bases with no gene match: 16. Looked up from germline, CDR1 is KGHDR and CDR2 is SFDVKD. The DNA of the CDR3 is TGTGCCACCAGTGACCTCGCCGGGAATAGCGGGGGGGTGGGAGAGACCCAGTACTTC. Amino acids: CATSDLAGNSGGVGETQYF.

The V gene is TRBV6-5, the J gene TRBJ2-5; 8 bases line up with TRBD1. The CDR3 has 13 amino acids. Germline CDR1 is MNHEY and CDR2 is SVGAGI. The J segment lost 4 bases and the V segment lost 6 bases, leaving 4 bases of the junction unmatched. The CDR3 DNA sequence: TGTGCCAGCAGAGTGACAGGGGTAGAGACCCAGTACTTC. Translating gives CASRVTGVETQYF.

Details on this clone: This CDR3 is also generated by other DNA sequences in the sample. This chain connects TRBV27 to TRBJ2-7; D gene unclear. CDR3 length equals 13 residues. The V end lost 6 bases, the J end lost 1 base, and 10 bases lay between the germline ends. CDR1 and CDR2 (germline): MNHEY, SMNVEV (reference sequence). Here the CDR3 DNA reads TGTGCCAGCAGGTTAGACATTTCCTACGAGCAGTACTTC. The encoded protein is CASRLDISYEQYF.

The chain has TRBV6-6 and TRBJ2-1, with D uncertain. V was trimmed by 5 bases and J by 3 bases, leaving 20 bases between them. Looked up from germline, CDR1 is MNHNY and CDR2 is SVGAGI (reference sequence). This CDR3 has 17 residues. CDR3 loop: CASSREVAERYYNEQFF. As DNA, the CDR3 is TGTGCCAGCAGTCGAGAGGTGGCGGAGCGATACTACAATGAGCAGTTCTTC.

The gene calls are TRBV6-1 and TRBJ2-1; D remains unclear. This CDR3 region has 15 residues. Trimming left V 2 bases short and J 8 bases short, with 16 bases between. Germline V gene sequence: CDR1 MNHNS, CDR2 SASEGT. The CDR3 bases are TGTGCCAGCAGTGAAAGCCCAGCGCGGTATGATGAGCAGTTCTTC. Translating gives CASSESPARYDEQFF.

This sequence joins TRBV29-1 and TRBJ2-3; tentatively, D is TRBD2 (6 bases). Between the trimmed V and J ends, which lost 5 bases and 9 bases, there was a span of 18 bases. Per germline, CDR1 SQVTM and CDR2 ANQGSEA. This CDR3 has 13 amino acids. The DNA of the CDR3 is TGCAGCGTTTCTACCCCGCGGGGAGGAACGCAGTATTTT. This encodes CSVSTPRGGTQYF.

The chain combines TRBV12-3 or TRBV12-4 with TRBJ1-2; D possibly corresponds to TRBD1 (5 bases). V lost 5 bases, J lost 1 base, and 8 bases lay in between. CDR3 length: 13 residues. The CDR3 bases are TGTGCCAGCAGTCCAGGGTATAACTATGGCTACACCTTC. Translated, it gives CASSPGYNYGYTF.

The chain has TRBV5-1 and TRBJ2-4; 8 nucleotides agree with TRBD1. Looked up from germline, CDR1 is SGHRS and CDR2 is YFSETQ. The CDR3 runs 13 residues. V trimming: 4 bases; J trimming: 9 bases; junction bases outside the gene matches: 6. The CDR3 region is CASSADRVGIQYF. In DNA, the CDR3 is TGCGCCAGCAGCGCGGACAGGGTAGGCATTCAGTACTTC.

In its sample, this clone was seen once. J is TRBJ2-5 and V is TRBV7-9, with D possibly being TRBD2 (7 bases). V was cut by 1 base and J by 5 bases, with 17 bases left in between. This CDR3 region has 16 residues. CDR1 is SEHNR and CDR2 is FQNEAQ in the germline V gene (reference sequence). The CDR3 sequence: CASSLDFGGPGETQYF. Written as DNA, the CDR3 is TGTGCCAGCAGCTTAGATTTCGGGGGGCCGGGGGAGACCCAGTACTTC.

This clone was recorded a few times. In the same sample, other DNA sequences code for this CDR3. The chain carries TRBV5-1 and TRBJ1-4, with TRBD1 matching 9 bases. The V gene end was trimmed by 0 bases and the J gene end by 0 bases; junction bases not matched to a gene: 0. CDR1 and CDR2 (germline): SGHRS, YFSETQ. The CDR3 is made up of 16 amino acids. The chain's CDR3 is CASSLGQGATNEKLFF. The CDR3 DNA is TGCGCCAGCAGCTTGGGACAGGGGGCAACTAATGAAAAACTGTTTTTT. Full variable domain (remainder filled in from reference TRBV5-1 and TRBJ1-4): KAGVTQTPRYLIKTRGQQVTLSCSPISGHRSVSWYQQTPGQGLQFLFEYFSETQRNKGNFPGRFSGRQFSNSRSEMNVSTLELGDSALYLCASSLGQGATNEKLFFGSGTQLSVL.

This clone was recorded a few times. The chain is built from TRBV5-1 and TRBJ2-1, with 7 nucleotides matching TRBD1. V lost 7 bases to trimming and J lost 9 bases; unmatched junction nucleotides: 10. From germline, CDR1 is SGHRS and CDR2 YFSETQ. The length of the CDR3 is 13 residues. The CDR3 sequence is CASGQEHQTEQFF. The CDR3 bases are TGCGCCAGCGGACAGGAACATCAAACTGAGCAGTTCTTC.

The chain is built from TRBV5-5 and TRBJ2-1; D ambiguous. This CDR3 is built from 15 residues. From germline, CDR1 is SGHKS and CDR2 YYEKEE (reference sequence). V gave up 1 base and J gave up 5 bases, with 13 bases separating them. The CDR3, as DNA: TGTGCCAGCAGCTTGTCCCTTTTCGGAGACAATGAGCAGTTCTTC. The encoded protein is CASSLSLFGDNEQFF.

The chain has TRBV28 and TRBJ2-3; D might be TRBD1 (5 bases). Germline CDR1 and CDR2: MDHEN and SYDVKM. Deletions cut 3 bases from V and 3 bases from J, with 13 bases between. This CDR3 comprises 15 residues. CDR3 bases: TGTGCCAGCAGTTTTTACAACAGGTTAACAGATACGCAGTATTTT. Its protein is CASSFYNRLTDTQYF.

This chain connects TRBV11-2 to TRBJ1-6; 8 nucleotides agree with TRBD1. CDR3 length: 14 residues. Germline loops: CDR1 SGHAT, CDR2 FQNNGV. J lost 9 bases, V lost 6 bases, and 7 bases had no gene match. The CDR3 DNA reads as TGTGCCAGCAGACTACAGGGGGAGAGTTCACCCCTCCACTTT. Translated: CASRLQGESSPLHF.

The chain couples TRBV7-8 to TRBJ1-5, with 9 bases lining up with TRBD1. CDR1 is SGHVS, CDR2 FQNEAQ, per germline. CDR3 length: 15 amino acids. The V segment lost 3 bases and the J segment 7 bases; nucleotides outside the gene matches: 7. CDR3 bases: TGTGCCAGCAGCTTCCGGGACAGGGAGCTACAGCCCCAGCATTTT. Translation gives CASSFRDRELQPQHF. The full variable domain, its missing parts supplied by reference TRBV7-8 and TRBJ1-5, is GAGVSQSPRYKVAKRGQDVALRCDPISGHVSLFWYQQALGQGPEFLTYFQNEAQLDKSGLPSDRFFAERPEGSVSTLKIQRTQQEDSAVYLCASSFRDRELQPQHFGDGTRLSIL.

The chain links TRBV19 to TRBJ1-1, with a tentative D call TRBD1 (6 bases). V lost 7 bases to trimming and J lost 3 bases, with 21 bases between them. Germline V gives CDR1 LNHDA, CDR2 SQIVND (reference sequence). The CDR3 is 16 residues long. In DNA form, the CDR3 reads TGTGCCAGTAAGGGGGAATTGGGGGCGCTGGACACTGAAGCTTTCTTT. It codes for CASKGELGALDTEAFF.

The chain joins TRBV6-6 to TRBJ1-5; TRBD1 aligns across 7 bases. The V segment lost 8 bases and the J segment 2 bases; nucleotides outside the gene matches: 9. CDR1 MNHNY and CDR2 SVGAGI come from the germline V gene (reference sequence). The length of the CDR3 is 15 residues. The CDR3 reads CASEFGTGGNQPQHF. The CDR3 region has the DNA TGTGCCAGCGAATTTGGTACAGGGGGCAATCAGCCCCAGCATTTT.

As concerns this clone: A junction end diverges from the germline sequence, so it may reflect a read error. The J gene is TRBJ2-4, the V gene TRBV24-1; 8 bases are a match to TRBD2. Germline lookup yields CDR1 KGHDR and CDR2 SFDVKD. CDR3 length: 17 residues. The CDR3 DNA sequence: TGTGCCACCAGTGATTCTTATAGCGGGACCGCCAATAACATTCAGTACTTC. Protein product: CATSDSYSGTANNIQYF.